The 8 T cell receptor beta chains listed next were all sequenced from one sample in a study of blood T cell repertoires in COVID-19. The assay was immunoSEQ multiplex PCR, and TCRdb's table has in-frame clones only and misses some. The sample contains approximately 280,000 clones, approximately 91% of which appear only once. Material: peripheral blood. All receptors derive from a woman aged 60-75 years with acute or convalescent COVID-19.

This clone was picked up a small number of times. V gene TRBV19 combines with J gene TRBJ1-5; no reliable D call. V dropped 6 bases and J dropped 1 base, with 10 bases sitting between them. This CDR3 contains 14 residues. The germline V gene has CDR1 LNHDA and CDR2 SQIVND (reference sequence). The CDR3 DNA reads TGTGCCAGTAGATCAAGGGAGAGCAATCAGCCCCAGCATTTT. Amino acid sequence: CASRSRESNQPQHF.

The chain combines TRBV7-3 with TRBJ1-5; TRBD1 agrees at 9 bases. Germline CDR1 and CDR2: SGHTA and FQGTGA. V dropped 6 bases and J dropped 4; count of bases not matched to a gene: 7. The CDR3 contains 15 residues. CDR3 nucleotides: TGTGCCAGCAGTGCGACAGGGGGGAAAAATCAGCCCCAGCATTTT. Translating it yields CASSATGGKNQPQHF.

The chain couples TRBV2 to TRBJ2-1, with a weak D call TRBD2 (6 bases). This CDR3 is built from 16 residues. Germline CDR1 is SNHLY and CDR2 is FYNNEI. V was clipped by 5 bases and J by 9 bases, with 23 bases between them. The DNA of the CDR3 is TGTGCCAGCAGTTCTCCGGGACTCGACCCAACCATTGAGCAGTTCTTC. Translated, it gives CASSSPGLDPTIEQFF.

J is TRBJ2-3 and V is TRBV3-1 (or the pseudogene TRBV3-2); 7 bases line up with TRBD2. The V gene's germline CDR1 is LGHDT and CDR2 YNNKEL (reference sequence). The trim removed 4 bases at V and 8 bases at J, leaving 9 bases unmatched. The CDR3 is 14 residues long. The CDR3 bases are TGTGCCAGCAGCCGCGGACTAGGGACCGGTACGCAGTATTTT. This translates into CASSRGLGTGTQYF.

This clone was counted only a few times. The chain employs TRBV2 and TRBJ2-7; D perhaps matches TRBD2 (5 bases). Looked up from germline, CDR1 is SNHLY and CDR2 is FYNNEI. CDR3 length equals 14 residues. V gave up 4 bases and J gave up 4 bases, with 14 bases separating them. The CDR3 spells CASSASGGKYEQYF. Here the CDR3 DNA reads TGTGCCAGCAGTGCCTCCGGAGGCAAGTACGAGCAGTACTTC. Using reference TRBV2 and TRBJ2-7 for the parts outside the CDR3, the full variable domain is EPEVTQTPSHQVTQMGQEVILRCVPISNHLYFYWYRQILGQKVEFLVSFYNNEISEKSEIFDDQFSVERPDGSNFTLKIRSTKLEDSAMYFCASSASGGKYEQYFGPGTRLTVT.

This chain joins TRBV28 and TRBJ2-4, with a weak D call TRBD1 (6 bases). Per the germline V gene, CDR1 is MDHEN and CDR2 is SYDVKM. V shed 6 bases and J shed 8 bases, with 20 bases lying between them. The CDR3 contains 15 residues. The CDR3 DNA reads as TGTGCCAGCAGCTCACAGCACACAGGGTCATACATTCAGTACTTC. It codes for CASSSQHTGSYIQYF.

This clone showed up just once. The gene calls are TRBV28 and TRBJ1-5; 8 positions match TRBD1. Unmatched junction bases numbered 5, after V lost 4 bases and J lost 3 bases. Germline-derived CDR1 and CDR2 are MDHEN and SYDVKM. This CDR3 has 15 residues. CDR3 DNA: TGTGCCAGCAGTTCCCAGGGGGCGGCCAATCAGCCCCAGCATTTT. Its protein product is CASSSQGAANQPQHF.

The CDR3 here is CVRSPVSRRGHEQYF. CDR3 nucleotide sequence: TGTGTCAGAAGCCCCGTTTCCCGGAGGGGACACGAGCAGTACTTC. The chain employs TRBV7-5 and TRBJ2-7; the DNA was not compared with TRBD2, the D call given in the table. TRBV7-5 is labeled a pseudogene. This CDR3 comprises 15 residues.